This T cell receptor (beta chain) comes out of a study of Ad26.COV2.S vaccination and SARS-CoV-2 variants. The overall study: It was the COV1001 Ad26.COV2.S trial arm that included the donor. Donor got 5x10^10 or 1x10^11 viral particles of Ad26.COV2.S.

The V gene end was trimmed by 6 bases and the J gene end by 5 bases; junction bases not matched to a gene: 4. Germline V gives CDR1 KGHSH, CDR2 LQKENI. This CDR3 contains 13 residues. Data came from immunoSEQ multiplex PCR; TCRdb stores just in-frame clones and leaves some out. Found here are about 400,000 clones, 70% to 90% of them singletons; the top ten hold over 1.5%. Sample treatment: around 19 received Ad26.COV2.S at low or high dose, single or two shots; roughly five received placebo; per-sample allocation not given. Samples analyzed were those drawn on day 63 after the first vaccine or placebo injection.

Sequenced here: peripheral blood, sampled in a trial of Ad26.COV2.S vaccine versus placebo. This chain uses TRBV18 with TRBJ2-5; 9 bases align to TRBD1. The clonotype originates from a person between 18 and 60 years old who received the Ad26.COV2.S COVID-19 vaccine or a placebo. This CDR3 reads CASSRGQGETQYF. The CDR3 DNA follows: TGTGCCAGCTCTCGGGGACAGGGCGAGACCCAGTACTTC.